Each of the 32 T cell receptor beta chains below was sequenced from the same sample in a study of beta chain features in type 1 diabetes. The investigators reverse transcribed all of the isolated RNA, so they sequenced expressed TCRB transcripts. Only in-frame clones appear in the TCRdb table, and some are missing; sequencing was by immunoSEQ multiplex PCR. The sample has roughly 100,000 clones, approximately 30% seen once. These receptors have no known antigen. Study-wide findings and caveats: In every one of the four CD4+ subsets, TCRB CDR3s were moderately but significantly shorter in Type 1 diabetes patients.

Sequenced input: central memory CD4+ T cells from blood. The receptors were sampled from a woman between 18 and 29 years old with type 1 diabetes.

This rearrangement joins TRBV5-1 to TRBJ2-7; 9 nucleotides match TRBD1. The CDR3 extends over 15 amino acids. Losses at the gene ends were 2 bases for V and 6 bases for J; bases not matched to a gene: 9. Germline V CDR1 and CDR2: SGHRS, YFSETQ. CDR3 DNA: TGCGCCAGCAGCTTCGGGGACAGGGAAGAGAGCGAGCAGTACTTC. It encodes CASSFGDREESEQYF.

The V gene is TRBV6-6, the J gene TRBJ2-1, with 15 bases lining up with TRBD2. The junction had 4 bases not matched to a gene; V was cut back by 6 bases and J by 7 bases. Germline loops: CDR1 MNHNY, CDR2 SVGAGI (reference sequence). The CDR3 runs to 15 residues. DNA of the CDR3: TGTGCCAGCAGCCTCGGGACTAGCGGGAGGAATGAGCAGTTCTTC. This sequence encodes CASSLGTSGRNEQFF.

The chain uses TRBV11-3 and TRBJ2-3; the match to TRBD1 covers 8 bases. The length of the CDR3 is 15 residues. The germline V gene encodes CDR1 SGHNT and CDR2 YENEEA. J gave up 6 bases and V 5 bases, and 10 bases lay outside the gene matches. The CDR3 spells CASSLQSGTGDTQYF. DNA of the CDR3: TGTGCCAGCAGCCTACAATCCGGGACAGGCGATACGCAGTATTTT.

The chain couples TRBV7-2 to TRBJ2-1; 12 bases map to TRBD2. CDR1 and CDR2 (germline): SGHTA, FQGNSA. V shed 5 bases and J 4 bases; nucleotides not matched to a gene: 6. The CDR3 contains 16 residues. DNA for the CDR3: TGTGCCAGCAGCCCACGGACTAGCGGGAATTACAATGAGCAGTTCTTC. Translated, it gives CASSPRTSGNYNEQFF.

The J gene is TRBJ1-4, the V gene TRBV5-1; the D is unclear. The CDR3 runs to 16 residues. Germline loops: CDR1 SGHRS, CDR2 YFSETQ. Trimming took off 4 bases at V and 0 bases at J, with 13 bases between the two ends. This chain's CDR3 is CASSPGSIATNEKLFF. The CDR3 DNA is TGCGCCAGCAGCCCGGGGTCGATTGCAACTAATGAAAAACTGTTTTTT.

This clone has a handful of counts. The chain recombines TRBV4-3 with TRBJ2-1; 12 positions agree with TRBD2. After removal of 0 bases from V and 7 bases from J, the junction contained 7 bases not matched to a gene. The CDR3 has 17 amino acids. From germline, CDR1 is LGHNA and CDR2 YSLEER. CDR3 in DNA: TGCGCCAGCAGCCAAGATCCGACGGGGACTAGCGGGAATGAGCAGTTCTTC. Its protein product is CASSQDPTGTSGNEQFF.

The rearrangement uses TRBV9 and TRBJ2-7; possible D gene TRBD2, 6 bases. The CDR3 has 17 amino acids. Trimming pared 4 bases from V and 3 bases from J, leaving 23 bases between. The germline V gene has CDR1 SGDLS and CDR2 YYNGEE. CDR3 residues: CASSSGSRPSEGYEQYF. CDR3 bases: TGTGCCAGCAGCTCGGGTAGTAGGCCTTCGGAGGGCTACGAGCAGTACTTC.

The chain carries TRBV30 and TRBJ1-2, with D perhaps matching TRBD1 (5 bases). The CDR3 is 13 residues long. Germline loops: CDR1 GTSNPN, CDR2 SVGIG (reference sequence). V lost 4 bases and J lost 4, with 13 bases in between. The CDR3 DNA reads TGTGCCTGGACGCAGGGCCTTAGCTATGGCTACACCTTC. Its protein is CAWTQGLSYGYTF.

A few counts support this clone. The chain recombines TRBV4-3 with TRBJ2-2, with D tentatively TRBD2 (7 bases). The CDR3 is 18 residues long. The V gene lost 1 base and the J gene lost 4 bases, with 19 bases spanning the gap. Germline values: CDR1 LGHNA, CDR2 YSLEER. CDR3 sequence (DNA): TGCGCCAGCAGCCAAGGCCACGCGGGGAGGGGGGGCACCGGGGAGCTGTTTTTT. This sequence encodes CASSQGHAGRGGTGELFF.

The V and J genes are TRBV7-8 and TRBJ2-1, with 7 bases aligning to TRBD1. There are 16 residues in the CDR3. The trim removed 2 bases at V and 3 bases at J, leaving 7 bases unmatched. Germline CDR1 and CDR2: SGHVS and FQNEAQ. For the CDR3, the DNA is TGTGCCAGCAGCTTAAGCAGGGGGAGTAGCTACAATGAGCAGTTCTTC. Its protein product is CASSLSRGSSYNEQFF.

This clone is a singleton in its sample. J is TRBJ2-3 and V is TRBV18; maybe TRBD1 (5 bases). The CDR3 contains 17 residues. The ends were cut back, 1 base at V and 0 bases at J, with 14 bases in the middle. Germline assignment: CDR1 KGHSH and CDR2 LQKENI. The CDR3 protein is CASSPLGPPPSTDTQYF. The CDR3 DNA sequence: TGTGCCAGCTCACCACTGGGGCCTCCCCCAAGCACAGATACGCAGTATTTT.

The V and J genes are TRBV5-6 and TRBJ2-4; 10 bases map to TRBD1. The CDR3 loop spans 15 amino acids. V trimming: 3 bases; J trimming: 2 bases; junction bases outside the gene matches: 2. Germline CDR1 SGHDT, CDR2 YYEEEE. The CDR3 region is CASSWTGGSKNIQYF. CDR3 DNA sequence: TGTGCCAGCAGCTGGACAGGGGGTTCCAAAAACATTCAGTACTTC.

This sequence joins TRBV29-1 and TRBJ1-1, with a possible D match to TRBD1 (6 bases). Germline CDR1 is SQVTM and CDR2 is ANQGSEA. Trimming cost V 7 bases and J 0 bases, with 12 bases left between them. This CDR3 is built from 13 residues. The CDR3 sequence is CSARGGLNTEAFF. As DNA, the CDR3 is TGCAGCGCCCGAGGGGGACTGAACACTGAAGCTTTCTTT.

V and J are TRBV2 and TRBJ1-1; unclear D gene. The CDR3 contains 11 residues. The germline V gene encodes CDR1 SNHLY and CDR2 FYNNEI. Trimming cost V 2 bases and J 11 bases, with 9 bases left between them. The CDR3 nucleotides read TGTGCCAGCAGTGAATGGAAGCGGGCTTTCTTT. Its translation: CASSEWKRAFF. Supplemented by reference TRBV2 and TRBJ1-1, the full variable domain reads EPEVTQTPSHQVTQMGQEVILRCVPISNHLYFYWYRQILGQKVEFLVSFYNNEISEKSEIFDDQFSVERPDGSNFTLKIRSTKLEDSAMYFCASSEWKRAFFGQGTRLTVV.

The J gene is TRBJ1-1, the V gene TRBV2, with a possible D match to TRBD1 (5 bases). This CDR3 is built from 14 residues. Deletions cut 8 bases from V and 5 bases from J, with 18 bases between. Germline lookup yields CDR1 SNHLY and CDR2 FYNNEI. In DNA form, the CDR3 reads TGTGCCAGCCTACCTGAGGCAGGGCGTACTGAAGCTTTCTTT. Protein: CASLPEAGRTEAFF.

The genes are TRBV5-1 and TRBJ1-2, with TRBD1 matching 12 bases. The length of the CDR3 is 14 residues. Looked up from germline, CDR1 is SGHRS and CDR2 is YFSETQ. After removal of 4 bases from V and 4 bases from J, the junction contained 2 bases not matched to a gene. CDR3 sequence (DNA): TGCGCCAGCAGCCAGGGACAGGGGGCCTATGGCTACACCTTC. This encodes CASSQGQGAYGYTF.

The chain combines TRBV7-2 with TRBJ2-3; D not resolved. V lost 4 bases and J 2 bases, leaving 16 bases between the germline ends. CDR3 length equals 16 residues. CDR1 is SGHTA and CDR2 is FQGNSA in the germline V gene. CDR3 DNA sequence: TGTGCCAGCAGCTGGCTTTCAAATACAAACACAGATACGCAGTATTTT. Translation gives CASSWLSNTNTDTQYF.

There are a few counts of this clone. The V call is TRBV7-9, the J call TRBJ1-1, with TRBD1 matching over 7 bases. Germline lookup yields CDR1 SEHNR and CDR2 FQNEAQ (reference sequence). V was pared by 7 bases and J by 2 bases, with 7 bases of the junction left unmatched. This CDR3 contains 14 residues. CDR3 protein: CASTLGTANTEAFF. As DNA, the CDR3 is TGTGCCAGCACCCTCGGGACAGCCAACACTGAAGCTTTCTTT.

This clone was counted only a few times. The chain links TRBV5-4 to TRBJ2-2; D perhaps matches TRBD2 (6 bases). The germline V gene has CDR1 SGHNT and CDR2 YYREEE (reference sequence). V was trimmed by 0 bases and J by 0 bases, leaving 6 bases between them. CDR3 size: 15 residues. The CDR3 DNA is TGTGCCAGCAGCTTGGCTAGCGCGAACACCGGGGAGCTGTTTTTT. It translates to CASSLASANTGELFF. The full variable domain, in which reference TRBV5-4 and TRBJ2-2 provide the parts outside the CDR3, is ETGVTQSPTHLIKTRGQQVTLRCSSQSGHNTVSWYQQALGQGPQFIFQYYREEENGRGNFPPRFSGLQFPNYSSELNVNALELDDSALYLCASSLASANTGELFFGEGSRLTVL.

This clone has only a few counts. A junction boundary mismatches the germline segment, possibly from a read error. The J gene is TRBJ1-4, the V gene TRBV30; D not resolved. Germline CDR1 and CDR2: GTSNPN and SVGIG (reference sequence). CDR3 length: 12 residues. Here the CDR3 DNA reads TGTGCCTGGAGTATTGGTAGAGGCCACGTTAGTTTT. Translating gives CAWSIGRGHVSF.

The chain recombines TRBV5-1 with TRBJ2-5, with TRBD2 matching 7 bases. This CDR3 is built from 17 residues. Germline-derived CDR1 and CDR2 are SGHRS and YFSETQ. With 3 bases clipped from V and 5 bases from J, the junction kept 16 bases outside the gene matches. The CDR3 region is CASSSRRLGEGRETQYF. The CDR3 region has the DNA TGCGCCAGCAGCTCCCGGAGATTAGGGGAGGGCCGCGAGACCCAGTACTTC.

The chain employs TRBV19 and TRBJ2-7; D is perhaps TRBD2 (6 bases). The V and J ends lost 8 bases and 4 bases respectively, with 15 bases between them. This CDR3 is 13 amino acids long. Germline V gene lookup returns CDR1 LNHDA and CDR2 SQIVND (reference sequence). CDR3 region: CASRRGVGYEQYF. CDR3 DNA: TGTGCCAGTCGGAGGGGAGTAGGGTACGAGCAGTACTTC.

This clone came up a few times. CDR3 bases: TGTGCCAGCAGCCCTGGACAGGGGGCGCCGAGAGAGCAGTACTTC. Translating gives CASSPGQGAPREQYF. The chain employs TRBV5-4 and TRBJ2-7, with 11 bases fitting TRBD1. The CDR3 consists of 15 residues. Per the germline V gene, CDR1 is SGHNT and CDR2 is YYREEE (reference sequence). V lost 4 bases and J lost 7; bases outside the gene matches: 10.

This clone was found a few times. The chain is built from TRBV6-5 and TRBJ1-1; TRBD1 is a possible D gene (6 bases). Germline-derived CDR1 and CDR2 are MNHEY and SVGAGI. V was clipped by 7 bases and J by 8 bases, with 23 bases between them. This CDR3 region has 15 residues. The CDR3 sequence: CASNTPLRGAGEAFF. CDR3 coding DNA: TGTGCCAGCAATACACCACTGCGGGGGGCAGGGGAAGCTTTCTTT.

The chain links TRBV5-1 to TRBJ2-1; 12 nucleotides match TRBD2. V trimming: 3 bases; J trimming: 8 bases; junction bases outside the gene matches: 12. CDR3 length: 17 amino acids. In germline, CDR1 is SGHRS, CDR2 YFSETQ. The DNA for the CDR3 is TGCGCCAGCAGCTCCAGCCTAGCGGGAGGGCCTATGGATGAGCAGTTCTTC. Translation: CASSSSLAGGPMDEQFF.

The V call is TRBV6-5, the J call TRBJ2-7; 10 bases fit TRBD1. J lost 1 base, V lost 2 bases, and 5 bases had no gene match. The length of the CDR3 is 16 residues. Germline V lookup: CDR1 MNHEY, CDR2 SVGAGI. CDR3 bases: TGTGCCAGCAGTTACGCCCGGACAGGGGGTTCCTACGAGCAGTACTTC. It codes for CASSYARTGGSYEQYF.

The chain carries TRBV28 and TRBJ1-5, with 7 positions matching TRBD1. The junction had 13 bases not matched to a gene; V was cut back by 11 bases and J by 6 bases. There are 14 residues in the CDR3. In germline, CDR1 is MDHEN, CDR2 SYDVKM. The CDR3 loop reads CAARDSQRTQPQHF. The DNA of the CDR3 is TGTGCCGCCAGGGACAGCCAAAGGACTCAGCCCCAGCATTTT.

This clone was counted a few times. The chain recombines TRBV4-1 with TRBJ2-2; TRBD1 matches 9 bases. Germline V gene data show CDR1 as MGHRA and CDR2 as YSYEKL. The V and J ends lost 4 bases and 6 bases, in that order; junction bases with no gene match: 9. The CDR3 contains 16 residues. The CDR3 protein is CASSLPPGQGPGELFF. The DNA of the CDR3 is TGCGCCAGCAGCCTCCCACCGGGACAGGGACCCGGGGAGCTGTTTTTT.

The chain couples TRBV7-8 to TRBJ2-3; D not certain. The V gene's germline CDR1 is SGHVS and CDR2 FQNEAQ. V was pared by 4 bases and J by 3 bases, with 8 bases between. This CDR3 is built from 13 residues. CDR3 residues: CASSSTPTDTQYF. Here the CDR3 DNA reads TGTGCCAGCAGCTCGACTCCAACAGATACGCAGTATTTT.

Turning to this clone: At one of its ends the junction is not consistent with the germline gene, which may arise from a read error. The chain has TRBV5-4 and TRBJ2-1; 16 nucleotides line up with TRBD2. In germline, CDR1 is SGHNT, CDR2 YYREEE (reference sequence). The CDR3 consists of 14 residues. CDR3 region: CANSLGTSGRVEFF. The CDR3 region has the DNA TGTGCCAACAGCCTCGGGACTAGCGGGAGGGTGGAGTTCTTC.

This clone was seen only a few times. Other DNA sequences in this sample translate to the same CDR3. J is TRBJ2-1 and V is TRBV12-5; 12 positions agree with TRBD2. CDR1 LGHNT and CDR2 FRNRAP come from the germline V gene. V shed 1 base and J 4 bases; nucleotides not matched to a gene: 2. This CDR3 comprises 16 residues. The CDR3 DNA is TGTGCTAGTGGTTTGGCTAGCGGGAGGGCTTACAATGAGCAGTTCTTC. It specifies CASGLASGRAYNEQFF.

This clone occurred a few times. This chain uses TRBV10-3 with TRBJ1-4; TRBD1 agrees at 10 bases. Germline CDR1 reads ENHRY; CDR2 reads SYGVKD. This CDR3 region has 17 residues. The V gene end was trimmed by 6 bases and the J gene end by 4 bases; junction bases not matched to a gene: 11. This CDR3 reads CAIRITTGGAGNEKLFF. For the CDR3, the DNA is TGTGCCATCAGGATTACGACAGGGGGCGCGGGTAATGAAAAACTGTTTTTT.